Below are 32 T cell receptor beta chains sequenced from a single sample in a study of blood T cells in healthy people across ages. Sample-barcoded 5' priming and a J-beta primer mix drove a second PCR of about 6 to 11 cycles. In TCRdb, the 5' RACE reads were re-called with MiXCR into one record per CDR3 protein. The table lists around 1.7 million distinct CDR3 sequences, roughly 30% of them singletons. Sequenced input: blood. The receptors come from a woman younger than 45 in good health.

V is TRBV5-1 and J is TRBJ1-6; the D gene is possibly TRBD1 (5 bases). V was trimmed by 1 base and J by 10 bases, leaving 21 bases between them. The CDR3 sequence is 17 residues long. Germline V gene lookup returns CDR1 SGHRS and CDR2 YFSETQ. The DNA of the CDR3 is TGCGCCAGCAGCTTGCCCCGGGGCAGCAACCTGGTCTCACCCCTCCACTTT. This codes for CASSLPRGSNLVSPLHF.

This clonotype was seen at least ten times. The V gene is TRBV7-6, the J gene TRBJ2-1; TRBD2 matches 9 bases. V was clipped by 5 bases and J by 5 bases; unmatched bases: 7. CDR3 size: 15 residues. Looked up from germline, CDR1 is SGHVS and CDR2 is FNYEAQ. The CDR3 sequence: CASSQLAGAHNEQFF. DNA for the CDR3: TGTGCCAGCAGCCAGTTAGCGGGAGCGCACAATGAGCAGTTCTTC.

V and J are TRBV14 and TRBJ1-1; TRBD1 is a possible D gene (6 bases). Trimming removed 4 bases at V and 2 bases at J, with 26 bases between. Germline V gives CDR1 SGHDN, CDR2 FVKESK. This CDR3 has 19 residues. This chain's CDR3 is CASSLRHRAGRGINTEAFF. The CDR3 nucleotides are TGTGCCAGCAGCCTTAGACACAGGGCTGGGAGAGGTATTAACACTGAAGCTTTCTTT.

This clonotype was picked up many times. This chain uses TRBV20-1 with TRBJ2-7; 9 nucleotides line up with TRBD2. CDR3 size: 13 residues. The junction had 4 bases not matched to a gene; V was cut back by 2 bases and J by 5 bases. Per germline, CDR1 DFQATT and CDR2 SNEGSKA (reference sequence). In nucleotides, the CDR3 is TGCAGTGCTAGACCTAGCGGGAACCACGAGCAGTACTTC. It translates to CSARPSGNHEQYF.

This clonotype has only a few counts. This chain uses TRBV12-3 or TRBV12-4 with TRBJ2-4; 12 positions match TRBD2. The J call may be in error: the DNA end matches TRBJ2-7 better. CDR3 length equals 14 residues. CDR3 region: CASLTTSGSYEQYF. The DNA of the CDR3 is TGTGCCAGCCTTACGACTAGCGGGAGTTACGAGCAGTACTTC.

In regard to this clonotype: A read error may be the cause here, since a much bigger clone is one base away. The chain couples TRBV5-1 to TRBJ2-7; 11 bases map to TRBD2. CDR1 SGHRS and CDR2 YFSETQ come from the germline V gene. This CDR3 spans 16 amino acids. V shed 2 bases, J shed 7 bases, and the junction held 11 bases outside the gene matches. This chain's CDR3 is CASSFFTSGSYNEQYF. CDR3 DNA: TGCGCCAGCAGCTTCTTCACTAGCGGGAGCTACAATGAGCAGTACTTC.

This clonotype was found many times. This rearrangement joins TRBV29-1 to TRBJ2-4; 8 nucleotides match TRBD1. Looked up from germline, CDR1 is SQVTM and CDR2 is ANQGSEA. The CDR3 is 14 residues long. The CDR3 nucleotides are TGCAGTCATGGGACAGGCGTAGCCAAAAACATTCAGTACTTC. The encoded protein is CSHGTGVAKNIQYF. The full variable domain, completed using reference TRBV29-1 and TRBJ2-4, is SAVISQKPSRDICQRGTSLTIQCQVDSQVTMMFWYRQQPGQSLTLIATANQGSEATYESGFVIDKFPISRPNLTFSTLTVSNMSPEDSSIYLCSHGTGVAKNIQYFGAGTRLSVL.

This clonotype was found many times. The CDR3 is CASRAGTGANVLTF. For the CDR3, the DNA is TGTGCCAGTAGGGCGGGGACTGGGGCCAACGTCCTGACTTTC. This chain links TRBV6-5 with TRBJ2-6, with D perhaps matching TRBD2 (6 bases). The CDR3 runs to 14 residues. Trimming removed 9 bases from V and 2 bases from J, with 11 bases in between. Per the germline V gene, CDR1 is MNHEY and CDR2 is SVGAGI.

The chain employs TRBV7-9 and TRBJ1-1, with D possibly TRBD1 on 6 matching bases. CDR3 length: 14 amino acids. Trimming stripped 10 bases from V and 4 bases from J, with 19 bases between. In germline, CDR1 is SEHNR, CDR2 FQNEAQ (reference sequence). In DNA form, the CDR3 reads TGTGCCAACATCAATAGGGGGAGTTTCACTGAAGCTTTCTTT. Amino acids: CANINRGSFTEAFF.

The chain has TRBV18 and TRBJ1-2; a weak D match, TRBD1 (6 bases). V was clipped by 3 bases and J by 3 bases, with 14 bases between them. CDR3 size: 15 residues. Germline V gene data show CDR1 as KGHSH and CDR2 as LQKENI. CDR3 sequence reads: CASSPNGTPHYGYTF. In nucleotides, the CDR3 is TGTGCCAGCTCACCGAACGGGACACCCCACTATGGCTACACCTTC.

Details on this clonotype: One end of the junction fails to match germline, which may point to a read error. The V and J genes are TRBV7-2 and TRBJ2-1; D possibly uses TRBD1 or TRBD2 (5 bases each). Per the germline V gene, CDR1 is SGHTA and CDR2 is FQGNSA. The CDR3 is 12 residues long. The CDR3 protein is CASSYLVGERFF. In nucleotides, the CDR3 is TGTGCCAGCAGCTACTTAGTAGGGGAGCGGTTCTTC. The full variable domain, completed using reference TRBV7-2 and TRBJ2-1, is GAGVSQSPSNKVTEKGKDVELRCDPISGHTALYWYRQSLGQGLEFLIYFQGNSAPDKSGLPSDRFSAERTGGSVSTLTIQRTQQEDSAVYLCASSYLVGERFFGPGTRLTVL.

This clonotype was seen once. The chain couples TRBV19 to TRBJ2-7; D not resolved. The ends were cut back, 3 bases at V and 0 bases at J, with 9 bases in the middle. This CDR3 has 14 amino acids. Germline V CDR1 and CDR2: LNHDA, SQIVND (reference sequence). In DNA form, the CDR3 reads TGTGCCAGTAGTATCGGCGATAACTCCTACGAGCAGTACTTC. It yields the protein CASSIGDNSYEQYF. Based on the CDR3 plus reference TRBV19 and TRBJ2-7, the full variable domain is DGGITQSPKYLFRKEGQNVTLSCEQNLNHDAMYWYRQDPGQGLRLIYYSQIVNDFQKGDIAEGYSVSREKKESFPLTVTSAQKNPTAFYLCASSIGDNSYEQYFGPGTRLTVT.

This clonotype was picked up a small number of times. This chain links TRBV24-1 with TRBJ2-1; D ambiguous. V gave up 1 base and J gave up 4 bases, with 7 bases separating them. The CDR3 runs to 14 residues. Germline lookup yields CDR1 KGHDR and CDR2 SFDVKD. In DNA, the CDR3 is TGTGCCACCAGTGATTTTGTGGATTACAATGAGCAGTTCTTC. This codes for CATSDFVDYNEQFF.

This clonotype was picked up many times. This sequence joins TRBV28 and TRBJ2-6; 8 bases are a match to TRBD1. With V trimmed by 5 bases and J by 0 bases, 15 bases remained unmatched. CDR3 length equals 20 residues. Germline V lookup: CDR1 MDHEN, CDR2 SYDVKM. CDR3 DNA sequence: TGTGCCAGCAGTCCACCACATTACAGGGGGTCGCGCTCTGGGGCCAACGTCCTGACTTTC. Translation: CASSPPHYRGSRSGANVLTF. Supplemented by reference TRBV28 and TRBJ2-6, the full variable domain reads DVKVTQSSRYLVKRTGEKVFLECVQDMDHENMFWYRQDPGLGLRLIYFSYDVKMKEKGDIPEGYSVSREKKERFSLILESASTNQTSMYLCASSPPHYRGSRSGANVLTFGAGSRLTVL.

On this clonotype: An end of the junction does not agree with germline; a read error may underlie this. This chain uses TRBV7-3 with TRBJ2-1; unclear D gene. The length of the CDR3 is 13 residues. Germline V gives CDR1 SGHTA, CDR2 FQGTGA. CDR3 region: CASSLNRYNEQLF. The DNA for the CDR3 is TGTGCCAGCAGCCTAAATCGCTACAATGAGCAGCTCTTC.

The V gene is TRBV14, the J gene TRBJ2-5; D not resolved. Trimming shortened V by 2 bases and J by 5 bases, and 9 bases separated the two germline ends. This CDR3 is built from 13 residues. CDR1 and CDR2 (germline): SGHDN, FVKESK. The CDR3 DNA reads as TGTGCCAGCAGCCAAAATATACGCGAGACCCAGTACTTC. Amino acids: CASSQNIRETQYF.

This chain links TRBV6-2 or TRBV6-3 with TRBJ1-6; D unresolved. Trimming shortened V by 3 bases and J by 7 bases, and 10 bases separated the two germline ends. This CDR3 has 14 amino acids. Germline CDR1 and CDR2: MNHEY and SVGEGT. The chain's CDR3 is CASSYQLVNSPLHF. Written as DNA, the CDR3 is TGTGCCAGCAGTTATCAACTGGTGAATTCACCCCTCCACTTT.

The sample holds many counts of this clonotype. This chain joins TRBV28 and TRBJ2-1; the D gene is possibly TRBD2 (7 bases). From germline, CDR1 is MDHEN and CDR2 SYDVKM. The CDR3 loop spans 16 amino acids. V lost 7 bases and J lost 7, with 23 bases in between. DNA for the CDR3: TGTGCCAGCACCACCACCCCAGGAAGGGGGGGGAATGAGCAGTTCTTC. This codes for CASTTTPGRGGNEQFF.

This chain connects TRBV30 to TRBJ2-7; the D gene is possibly TRBD1 (5 bases). The CDR3 is made up of 11 amino acids. In germline, CDR1 is GTSNPN, CDR2 SVGIG (reference sequence). CDR3 protein: CGGESSYEQYF. The CDR3 DNA follows: TGTGGGGGCGAGAGCTCCTACGAGCAGTACTTC. Together with reference TRBV30 and TRBJ2-7, the CDR3 gives the full variable domain: SQTIHQWPATLVQPVGSPLSLECTVEGTSNPNLYWYRQAAGRGLQLLFYSVGIGQISSEVPQNLSASRPQDRQFILSSKKLLLSDSGFYLCGGESSYEQYFGPGTRLTVT.

This clonotype was seen many times. The rearrangement links TRBV5-1 to TRBJ2-1; no clear D gene. The V and J ends lost 0 bases and 0 bases respectively, with 7 bases between them. This CDR3 has 15 amino acids. CDR1 and CDR2 (germline): SGHRS, YFSETQ. The CDR3 region has the DNA TGCGCCAGCAGCTTGGGCGTACTCTCCTACAATGAGCAGTTCTTC. It is translated as CASSLGVLSYNEQFF.

The chain is built from TRBV6-2 or TRBV6-3 and TRBJ2-1, with D possibly matching TRBD2 (5 bases). CDR3 length equals 15 residues. V lost 5 bases, J lost 5 bases, and 16 bases lay in between. Germline V lookup: CDR1 MNHEY, CDR2 SVGEGT. The CDR3 here is CASSTALGAHNEQFF. The CDR3 coding sequence is TGTGCCAGCAGTACCGCCCTGGGAGCCCACAATGAGCAGTTCTTC.

This clonotype has just one count. This rearrangement joins TRBV7-9 to TRBJ1-1, with D possibly being TRBD1 (6 bases). The CDR3 extends over 16 amino acids. V lost 2 bases and J 2 bases, leaving 15 bases between the germline ends. The germline gives CDR1 SEHNR, CDR2 FQNEAQ (reference sequence). The CDR3, as DNA: TGTGCCAGCAGCTTACAGGGGCTGCCGCCAAACACTGAAGCTTTCTTT. Encoded protein: CASSLQGLPPNTEAFF.

The rearrangement joins TRBV7-9 to TRBJ1-2; 7 bases are a match to TRBD1. The trim removed 5 bases at V and 7 bases at J, leaving 10 bases unmatched. Germline CDR1 SEHNR, CDR2 FQNEAQ (reference sequence). CDR3 length equals 14 residues. CDR3 DNA: TGTGCCAGCAGCCGAGACAGGGACCGGGGTGGCTACACCTTC. It encodes CASSRDRDRGGYTF. Together with reference TRBV7-9 and TRBJ1-2, the CDR3 gives the full variable domain: DTGVSQNPRHKITKRGQNVTFRCDPISEHNRLYWYRQTLGQGPEFLTYFQNEAQLEKSRLLSDRFSAERPKGSFSTLEIQRTEQGDSAMYLCASSRDRDRGGYTFGSGTRLTVV.

The sample holds a few counts of this clonotype. The chain has TRBV14 and TRBJ2-7; 8 bases are shared with TRBD1. CDR3 length: 18 residues. CDR1 and CDR2 from the germline V gene are SGHDN and FVKESK. V gave up 1 base and J gave up 7 bases; unmatched junction bases: 18. CDR3 bases: TGTGCCAGCAGCCAAGCAGGAGGGACAGGCGGGTTCTACCGAGAGCAGTACTTC. It translates to CASSQAGGTGGFYREQYF.

The CDR3, as DNA: TGTGCCAGCAGCTTAGGACGGGGCCGGGGAAACACCATATATTTT. Translation: CASSLGRGRGNTIYF. The rearrangement joins TRBV7-2 to TRBJ1-3; perhaps TRBD1 as D (5 bases). CDR3 length equals 15 residues. Trimming removed 1 base at V and 4 bases at J, with 11 bases between. Germline V gene data show CDR1 as SGHTA and CDR2 as FQGNSA. The full variable domain, rest sourced from reference TRBV7-2 and TRBJ1-3, is GAGVSQSPSNKVTEKGKDVELRCDPISGHTALYWYRQSLGQGLEFLIYFQGNSAPDKSGLPSDRFSAERTGGSVSTLTIQRTQQEDSAVYLCASSLGRGRGNTIYFGEGSWLTVV.

For this clonotype: A single base separates this from a much larger clone, so it may be a read error. The chain has TRBV4-3 and TRBJ2-5, with D uncertain. Matching the DNA end better, TRBJ2-1 makes the J call doubtful. The CDR3 loop spans 17 amino acids. Germline V gives CDR1 LGHNA, CDR2 YSLEER. The CDR3 DNA sequence: TGCGCCAGCAGCCGTGGTCGGGCAGCTGGTTGGCAAGAGACCCAGTTCTTC. Protein product: CASSRGRAAGWQETQFF.

About this clonotype itself: A junction boundary mismatches the germline segment, possibly from a read error. The chain recombines TRBV4-1 with TRBJ2-1; perhaps TRBD2 as D (6 bases). Germline values: CDR1 MGHRA, CDR2 YSYEKL. This CDR3 is 15 amino acids long. CDR3 in DNA: TGCGCCGGCAGCCCCCTGGGCGGGGTTAGGTATGAGCAGTTCTTC. As protein: CAGSPLGGVRYEQFF.

The J gene is TRBJ1-5, the V gene TRBV6-4; D gene unclear. V was trimmed by 3 bases and J by 2 bases, leaving 14 bases between them. Looked up from germline, CDR1 is MRHNA and CDR2 is SNTAGT. CDR3 length equals 16 residues. The CDR3 DNA reads TGTGCCAGCAGTGAACGCGGCCCCGGAGGCAATCAGCCCCAGCATTTT. Amino acid sequence: CASSERGPGGNQPQHF.

This clonotype was observed a few times. The V and J genes are TRBV20-1 and TRBJ2-7; TRBD2 agrees at 10 bases. The last part of the DNA fits TRBJ2-5 better; the J call may be wrong. The CDR3 loop spans 14 amino acids. Germline V lookup: CDR1 DFQATT, CDR2 SNEGSKA (reference sequence). CDR3 nucleotides: TGCAGTGCTACTCTTAGCGGGAGGCCTGAGACCCAGTACTTC. Protein sequence: CSATLSGRPETQYF.

The V gene is TRBV20-1, the J gene TRBJ2-4, with 12 positions matching TRBD2. The CDR3 runs to 16 residues. With 5 bases clipped from V and 2 bases from J, the junction kept 7 bases outside the gene matches. CDR1 and CDR2 (germline): DFQATT, SNEGSKA (reference sequence). CDR3 sequence (DNA): TGCAGTGCTGGGCTAGCGGGAGGGCTGACCAAAAACATTCAGTACTTC. Translation: CSAGLAGGLTKNIQYF.

V usage is TRBV28 and J usage is TRBJ2-7; 8 nucleotides match TRBD2. Germline V lookup: CDR1 MDHEN, CDR2 SYDVKM. This CDR3 is 16 amino acids long. The ends lost 3 bases at V and 2 bases at J; junction bases unmatched: 9. CDR3 nucleotide sequence: TGTGCCAGCAGTTTTCCCGCGGGGGGTCGGCCCTACGAGCAGTACTTC. As protein: CASSFPAGGRPYEQYF.

This clonotype was observed at least ten times. V gene TRBV4-3 combines with J gene TRBJ2-7, with 9 bases that match TRBD2. The ends lost 3 bases at V and 0 bases at J; junction bases unmatched: 9. Germline loops: CDR1 LGHNA, CDR2 YSLEER. The CDR3 is 17 amino acids. The CDR3 loop is CASSQAVLSGSSYEQYF. As DNA, the CDR3 is TGCGCCAGCAGCCAGGCTGTTCTTAGCGGGAGCTCCTACGAGCAGTACTTC.